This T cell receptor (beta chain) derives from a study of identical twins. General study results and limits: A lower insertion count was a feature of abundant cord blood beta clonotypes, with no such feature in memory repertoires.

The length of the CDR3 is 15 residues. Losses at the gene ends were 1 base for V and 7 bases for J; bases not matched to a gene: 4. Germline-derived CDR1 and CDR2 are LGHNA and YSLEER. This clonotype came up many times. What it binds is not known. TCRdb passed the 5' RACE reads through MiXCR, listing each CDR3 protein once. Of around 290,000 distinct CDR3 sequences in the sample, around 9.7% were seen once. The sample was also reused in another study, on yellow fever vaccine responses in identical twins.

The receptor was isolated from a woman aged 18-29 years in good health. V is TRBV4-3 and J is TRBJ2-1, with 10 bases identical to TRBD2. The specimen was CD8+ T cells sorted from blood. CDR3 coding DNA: TGCGCCAGCAGCCAAGTAGGACTAGCGGAAAATGAGCAGTTCTTC. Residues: CASSQVGLAENEQFF.